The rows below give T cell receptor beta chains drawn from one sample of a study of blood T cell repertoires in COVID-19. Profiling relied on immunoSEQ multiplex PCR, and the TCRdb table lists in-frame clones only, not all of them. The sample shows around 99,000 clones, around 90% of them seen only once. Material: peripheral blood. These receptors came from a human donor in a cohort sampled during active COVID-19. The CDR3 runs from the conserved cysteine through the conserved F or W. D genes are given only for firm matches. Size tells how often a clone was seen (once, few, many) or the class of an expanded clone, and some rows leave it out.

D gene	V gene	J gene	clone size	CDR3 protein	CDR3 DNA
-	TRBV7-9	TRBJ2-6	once	CASSPLEGGGSGANVLTF	TGTGCCAGCAGCCCCTTGGAAGGAGGTGGATCTGGGGCCAACGTCCTGACTTTC
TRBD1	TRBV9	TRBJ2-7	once	CASSVAPTHGQGVGEQYF	TGTGCCAGCAGCGTAGCCCCCACTCATGGACAGGGGGTAGGCGAGCAGTACTTC
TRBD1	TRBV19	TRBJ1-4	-	CASRDRGSREKLFF	TGTGCCAGTAGGGACAGGGGGAGTAGGGAAAAACTGTTTTTT
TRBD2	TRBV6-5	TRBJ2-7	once	CASSYQSGGNYEQYF	TGTGCCAGCAGTTACCAAAGCGGGGGGAACTACGAGCAGTACTTC
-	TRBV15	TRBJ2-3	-	CATSRPKTDTQYF	TGTGCCACCAGCAGACCTAAAACAGATACGCAGTATTTT
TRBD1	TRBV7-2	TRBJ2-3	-	CASSKRQGTPDTQYF	TGTGCCAGCAGCAAACGACAGGGTACCCCAGATACGCAGTATTTT
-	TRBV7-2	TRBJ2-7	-	CASSLVISVEQYF	TGTGCCAGCAGCTTAGTAATTTCTGTCGAGCAGTACTTC
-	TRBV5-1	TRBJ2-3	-	CASSLAGTDTQYF	TGCGCCAGCAGCTTGGCCGGGACAGATACGCAGTATTTT
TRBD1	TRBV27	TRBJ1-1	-	CASSLKQGVMNTEAFF	TGTGCCAGCAGTTTAAAACAGGGGGTGATGAACACTGAAGCTTTCTTT
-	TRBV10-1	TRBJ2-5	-	CASPKTQYF	TGCGCCAGCCCCAAGACCCAGTACTTC
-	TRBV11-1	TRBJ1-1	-	CASSSGGRGRNTEAFF	TGTGCCAGCAGCTCCGGGGGTAGGGGCCGGAACACTGAAGCTTTCTTT
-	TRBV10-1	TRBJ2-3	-	CAIRSSGWGVMDTQYF	TGCGCCATCCGCAGCTCCGGGTGGGGGGTAATGGATACGCAGTATTTT
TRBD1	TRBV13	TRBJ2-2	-	CASSDRDSLIGTGELFF	TGTGCCAGCAGCGACCGGGACAGTTTAATCGGAACCGGGGAGCTGTTTTTT
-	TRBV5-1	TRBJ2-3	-	CASSLGGPSTDTQYF	TGCGCCAGCAGCTTGGGGGGGCCGAGCACAGATACGCAGTATTTT
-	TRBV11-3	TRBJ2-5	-	CASSLDLAGPETQYF	TGTGCCAGCAGCTTAGATCTCGCAGGGCCAGAGACCCAGTACTTC
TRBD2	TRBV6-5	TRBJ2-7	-	CASGRVGTSGGKEYF	TGTGCCAGCGGCCGAGTGGGAACTAGCGGGGGAAAAGAGTACTTC
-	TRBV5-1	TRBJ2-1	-	CASSFARFDDEQFF	TGCGCCAGCAGCTTTGCGAGGTTCGACGATGAGCAGTTCTTC
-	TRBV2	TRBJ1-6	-	CASNWQENSPLHF	TGTGCCAGCAACTGGCAGGAAAATTCACCCCTCCACTTT
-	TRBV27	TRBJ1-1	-	CASSSWGQPRQRLNTEAFF	TGTGCCAGCAGTTCCTGGGGACAACCCAGGCAGCGCCTGAACACTGAAGCTTTCTTT
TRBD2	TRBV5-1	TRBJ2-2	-	CASSPLAGGPGELFF	TGCGCCAGCAGCCCCCTAGCGGGAGGGCCCGGGGAGCTGTTTTTT
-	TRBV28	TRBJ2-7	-	CASSLTLAYSSYEQYF	TGTGCCAGCAGTTTGACGCTAGCGTATAGCTCCTACGAGCAGTACTTC
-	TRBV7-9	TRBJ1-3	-	CASSVMAQGMRGNTIYF	TGTGCCAGCAGCGTTATGGCCCAGGGAATGCGGGGAAACACCATATATTTT
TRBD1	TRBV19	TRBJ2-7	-	CASSITGQGLYEQYF	TGTGCCAGTAGTATAACCGGACAGGGGCTCTACGAGCAGTACTTC
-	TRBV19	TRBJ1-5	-	CASSYRGWDQPQHF	TGTGCCAGTAGTTACCGGGGGTGGGATCAGCCCCAGCATTTT
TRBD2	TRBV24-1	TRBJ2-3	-	CATSDPLAGAGDTQYF	TGTGCCACCAGTGATCCGCTAGCGGGAGCGGGGGATACGCAGTATTTT
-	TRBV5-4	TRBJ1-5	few	CASSQGGAHQPQHF	TGTGCCAGCAGCCAGGGAGGCGCGCATCAGCCCCAGCATTTT
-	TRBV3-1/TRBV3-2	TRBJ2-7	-	CASSQDPWQGTYEQYF	TGTGCCAGCAGCCAAGATCCGTGGCAGGGAACCTACGAGCAGTACTTC
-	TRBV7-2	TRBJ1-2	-	CASSPQRGASYGYTF	TGTGCCAGCAGCCCTCAGCGGGGGGCGAGCTATGGCTACACCTTC
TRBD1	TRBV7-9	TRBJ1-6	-	CASSPLATGGLNYNSPLHF	TGTGCCAGCAGCCCATTGGCCACAGGGGGCTTGAACTATAATTCACCCCTCCACTTT
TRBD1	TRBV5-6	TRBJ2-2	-	CASSLVGTVATGELFF	TGTGCCAGCAGCTTGGTGGGGACAGTAGCAACCGGGGAGCTGTTTTTT
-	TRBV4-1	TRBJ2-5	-	CASSPDGVGGKRETQYF	TGCGCCAGCAGCCCTGATGGGGTAGGAGGGAAAAGGGAGACCCAGTACTTC
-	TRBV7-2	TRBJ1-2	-	CASSLWAGGHGYTF	TGTGCCAGCAGCTTATGGGCGGGGGGCCATGGCTACACCTTC
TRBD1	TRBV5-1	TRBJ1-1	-	CASSLVTGANTEAFF	TGCGCCAGCAGCTTGGTTACAGGGGCGAACACTGAAGCTTTCTTT
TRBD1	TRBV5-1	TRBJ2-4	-	CASYLMPGQGQNIQYF	TGCGCCAGCTATTTAATGCCGGGACAGGGGCAAAACATTCAGTACTTC
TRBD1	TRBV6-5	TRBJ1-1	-	CASRGTGDTEAFF	TGTGCCAGCAGAGGGACAGGGGACACTGAAGCTTTCTTT
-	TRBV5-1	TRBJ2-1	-	CASSLAMQGAQFF	TGCGCCAGCAGCTTGGCGATGCAGGGCGCGCAGTTCTTC